This paragraph covers one T cell receptor (beta chain) sequence. What it binds is not known. The data were obtained in a study of T cell clones after liver transplantation. The repertoire was sequenced with immunoSEQ multiplex PCR; TCRdb's copy has only in-frame clones and lacks some. This table holds about 9,200 clones, approximately 78% found once. Study-wide findings and caveats: The donor-reactive repertoire was only partly measurable in a couple of subjects, lacking donor cells.

V lost 6 bases and J 10 bases, leaving 12 bases between the germline ends. This CDR3 contains 12 residues. Germline assignment: CDR1 MDHEN and CDR2 SYDVKM. The material sequenced was CD8+ T cells from blood, taken at the 22-month timepoint. The sequence was obtained from a human patient who received a liver transplant. These T cells may partly come from the graft donor. The chain combines TRBV28 with TRBJ1-4; D not resolved. CDR3 protein: CASSPPRGKLFF. CDR3 nucleotides: TGTGCCAGCAGCCCCCCGAGAGGAAAACTGTTTTTT.